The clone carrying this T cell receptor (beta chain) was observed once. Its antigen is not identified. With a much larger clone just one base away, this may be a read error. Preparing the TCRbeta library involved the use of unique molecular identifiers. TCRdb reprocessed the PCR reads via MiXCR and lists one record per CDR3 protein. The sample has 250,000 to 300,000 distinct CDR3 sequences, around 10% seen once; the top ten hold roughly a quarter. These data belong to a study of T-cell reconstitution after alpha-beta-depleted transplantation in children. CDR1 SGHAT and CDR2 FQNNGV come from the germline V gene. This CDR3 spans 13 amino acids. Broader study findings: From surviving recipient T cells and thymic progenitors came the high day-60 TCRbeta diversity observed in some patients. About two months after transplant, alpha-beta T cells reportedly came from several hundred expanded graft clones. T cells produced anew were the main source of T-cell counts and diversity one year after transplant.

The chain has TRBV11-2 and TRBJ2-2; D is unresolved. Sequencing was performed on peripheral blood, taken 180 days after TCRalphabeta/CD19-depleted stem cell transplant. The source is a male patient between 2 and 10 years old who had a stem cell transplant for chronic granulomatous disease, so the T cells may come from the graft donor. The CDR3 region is CVSSHLLSTELFF. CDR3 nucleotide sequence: TGTGTCAGCAGCCATCTCCTATCTACGGAGCTGTTTTTT. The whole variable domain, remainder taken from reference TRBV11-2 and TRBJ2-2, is EAGVAQSPRYKIIEKRQSVAFWCNPISGHATLYWYQQILGQGPKLLIQFQNNGVVDDSQLPKDRFSAERLKGVDSTLKIQPAKLEDSAVYLCVSSHLLSTELFFGEGSRLTVL.